Listed here is a single TCR beta chain. The target antigen is unknown. V shed 6 bases and J 3 bases; nucleotides not matched to a gene: 14. Germline V gene data show CDR1 as MNHEY and CDR2 as SVGEGT. CDR3 length: 18 residues. Nobody among the patients had been given any treatment before thyroid surgery. The data originate from a study of metastatic and nonmetastatic thyroid tumors. Regarding the study as a whole: For both blood and tumor, malignant thyroid tumors reportedly showed significantly higher TCR beta diversity than benign nodules did.

As processed by the authors: CDR3 was compared across clinicopathological groups, and the resulting differences were used to build a distant-metastasis classifier for papillary thyroid cancer. Using MiXCR, TCRdb reanalyzed the PCR reads. In this record, the V and J calls reflect TCRdb's handling and not the investigators' own analysis. The top ten hold approximately 5.4% of the sample, which has 21,000 or so clones, approximately 25% seen once. The clonotype comes from a female donor with papillary thyroid cancer or a benign thyroid nodule (not recorded which). Some clones in this sample may be carry-over from other donors' samples. The sample was tumor tissue. J is TRBJ2-6 and V is TRBV6-2 or TRBV6-3; TRBD1 matches at 7 bases. The DNA for the CDR3 is TGTGCCAGCAGCCTCGCGGCTGGACAGGTTGATGGGGCCAACGTCCTGACTTTC. This sequence encodes CASSLAAGQVDGANVLTF.